Shown below are 19 T cell receptor beta chains from a single sample sequenced in a study of T cell responses to AZD1222 COVID-19 vaccine. Generated by immunoSEQ multiplex PCR, the TCRdb table keeps only in-frame clones and is missing some. The sample has tens of thousands of clones; 85% to 90% are singletons. Sample: peripheral blood, taken on day 0 of AZD1222 vaccination. These receptors were obtained from an adult in good health.

The chain is built from TRBV12-3 or TRBV12-4 and TRBJ1-2; D uncertain. With 3 bases removed from V and 3 bases from J, the gap between germline ends came to 8 bases. This CDR3 has 13 residues. The CDR3 DNA reads as TGTGCCAGCAGTTTGAGAAGGGACTATGGCTACACCTTC. Encoded protein: CASSLRRDYGYTF.

The count of this clone is one. V and J are TRBV9 and TRBJ2-3; possibly TRBD1 for D (6 bases). The ends were cut back, 3 bases at V and 3 bases at J, with 14 bases in the middle. CDR1 is SGDLS, CDR2 YYNGEE, per germline. The CDR3 is 15 amino acids. For the CDR3, the DNA is TGTGCCAGCAGCGGTGGTGGGGGCCCGACAGATACGCAGTATTTT. Protein product: CASSGGGGPTDTQYF.

This sequence joins TRBV5-1 and TRBJ2-7; D perhaps matches TRBD2 (6 bases). This CDR3 has 12 residues. V was trimmed by 5 bases and J by 1 base, leaving 7 bases between them. CDR1 and CDR2 (germline): SGHRS, YFSETQ. CDR3 nucleotides: TGCGCCAGCAGGGGAGGATCCTACGAGCAGTACTTC. Amino acid sequence: CASRGGSYEQYF.

The chain links TRBV4-1 to TRBJ1-2, with unresolved D. There are 15 residues in the CDR3. CDR1 is MGHRA, CDR2 YSYEKL, per germline. Trimming pared 0 bases from V and 10 bases from J, leaving 18 bases between. The CDR3 coding sequence is TGCGCCAGCAGCCAAGAAGGGCATGGCAACCCCCCCTACACCTTC. Translating it yields CASSQEGHGNPPYTF.

This chain uses TRBV28 with TRBJ2-3; 8 positions match TRBD2. The CDR3 is 15 residues long. With 8 bases clipped from V and 2 bases from J, the junction kept 9 bases outside the gene matches. Per germline, CDR1 MDHEN and CDR2 SYDVKM. In DNA form, the CDR3 reads TGTGCCAGCGAGAGATCGGGGGGGAACACAGATACGCAGTATTTT. Translating gives CASERSGGNTDTQYF.

V gene TRBV5-6 combines with J gene TRBJ1-2; 8 nucleotides match TRBD1. Germline loops: CDR1 SGHDT, CDR2 YYEEEE. The CDR3 has 14 residues. With V trimmed by 3 bases and J by 3 bases, 4 bases remained unmatched. The CDR3 DNA sequence: TGTGCCAGCAGCTGGGACAGGACCCACTATGGCTACACCTTC. Translation: CASSWDRTHYGYTF.

V usage is TRBV27 and J usage is TRBJ2-7; D is perhaps TRBD2 (6 bases). Germline values: CDR1 MNHEY, CDR2 SMNVEV (reference sequence). Trimming took 5 bases from V and 3 from J, leaving 17 bases between them. The CDR3 totals 15 residues. CDR3 region: CASSLPPGAYYEQYF. CDR3 sequence (DNA): TGTGCCAGCAGTCTACCCCCGGGAGCTTACTACGAGCAGTACTTC.

The chain couples TRBV18 to TRBJ2-2; TRBD1 matches at 7 bases. CDR1 and CDR2 from the germline V gene are KGHSH and LQKENI. Trimming removed 5 bases from V and 0 bases from J; junction bases left unmatched: 6. The CDR3 loop spans 16 amino acids. The CDR3 sequence is CASSEQGPSNTGELFF. CDR3 nucleotides: TGTGCCAGCTCAGAACAGGGGCCTTCGAACACCGGGGAGCTGTTTTTT.

This sequence joins TRBV6-5 and TRBJ1-6, with a possible D match to TRBD1 (5 bases). V lost 5 bases, J lost 9 bases, and 17 bases lay in between. Germline V gene lookup returns CDR1 MNHEY and CDR2 SVGAGI. The CDR3 consists of 15 residues. The DNA for the CDR3 is TGTGCCAGCAGTCACACCGGGGGGATCGGTTCACCCCTCCACTTT. This translates into CASSHTGGIGSPLHF.

This chain links TRBV19 with TRBJ1-1; D call uncertain. Germline CDR1 and CDR2: LNHDA and SQIVND (reference sequence). Trimming shortened V by 7 bases and J by 0 bases, and 15 bases separated the two germline ends. The CDR3 runs 15 residues. CDR3 sequence (DNA): TGTGCCAGTAAAAGGGAGCACACACTGAACACTGAAGCTTTCTTT. Protein product: CASKREHTLNTEAFF. Together with reference TRBV19 and TRBJ1-1, the CDR3 gives the full variable domain: DGGITQSPKYLFRKEGQNVTLSCEQNLNHDAMYWYRQDPGQGLRLIYYSQIVNDFQKGDIAEGYSVSREKKESFPLTVTSAQKNPTAFYLCASKREHTLNTEAFFGQGTRLTVV.

Only one count was recorded for this clone. The V and J genes are TRBV2 and TRBJ1-5, with TRBD1 matching over 7 bases. The CDR3 has 14 residues. Per germline, CDR1 SNHLY and CDR2 FYNNEI. V shed 6 bases and J 7 bases; nucleotides not matched to a gene: 9. CDR3 DNA sequence: TGTGCCAGCAGAGAGCAGGGGGGCGAGCAGCCCCAGCATTTT. Encoded protein: CASREQGGEQPQHF. The full variable domain, in which reference TRBV2 and TRBJ1-5 provide the parts outside the CDR3, is EPEVTQTPSHQVTQMGQEVILRCVPISNHLYFYWYRQILGQKVEFLVSFYNNEISEKSEIFDDQFSVERPDGSNFTLKIRSTKLEDSAMYFCASREQGGEQPQHFGDGTRLSIL.

The chain carries TRBV6-2 or TRBV6-3 and TRBJ1-2; TRBD1 might be the D (5 bases). CDR1 MNHEY and CDR2 SVGEGT come from the germline V gene. The CDR3 extends over 13 amino acids. With 6 bases removed from V and 2 bases from J, the gap between germline ends came to 10 bases. CDR3 loop: CASSPGGNYGYTF. For the CDR3, the DNA is TGTGCCAGCAGCCCCGGGGGGAACTATGGCTACACCTTC.

The chain couples TRBV7-9 to TRBJ2-1; TRBD2 might be the D (5 bases). From germline, CDR1 is SEHNR and CDR2 FQNEAQ (reference sequence). The V end lost 1 base, the J end lost 6 bases, and 10 bases lay between the germline ends. There are 14 residues in the CDR3. In DNA, the CDR3 is TGTGCCAGCAGCTTAGTATCTGGGAGCAATGAGCAGTTCTTC. This codes for CASSLVSGSNEQFF. The whole variable domain, filled in from reference TRBV7-9 and TRBJ2-1, reads DTGVSQNPRHKITKRGQNVTFRCDPISEHNRLYWYRQTLGQGPEFLTYFQNEAQLEKSRLLSDRFSAERPKGSFSTLEIQRTEQGDSAMYLCASSLVSGSNEQFFGPGTRLTVL.

The genes are TRBV11-2 and TRBJ2-2; D uncertain. The germline gives CDR1 SGHAT, CDR2 FQNNGV. This CDR3 region has 13 residues. Trimming left V 2 bases short and J 2 bases short, with 3 bases between. The CDR3 DNA reads TGTGCCAGCAGCTTAACCAACACCGGGGAGCTGTTTTTT. Translating gives CASSLTNTGELFF.

The rearrangement uses TRBV24-1 and TRBJ2-2; D could derive from TRBD1 or TRBD2 (5 bases each). The CDR3 has 13 amino acids. V was cut by 9 bases and J by 6 bases, with 13 bases left in between. Germline V CDR1 and CDR2: KGHDR, SFDVKD. The CDR3 here is CATGGNSPGELFF. Written as DNA, the CDR3 is TGTGCCACCGGGGGAAATTCCCCCGGGGAGCTGTTTTTT.

The rearrangement joins TRBV7-9 to TRBJ1-5; 7 nucleotides align to TRBD1. This CDR3 has 16 amino acids. Germline assignment: CDR1 SEHNR and CDR2 FQNEAQ (reference sequence). After removal of 5 bases from V and 4 bases from J, the junction contained 11 bases not matched to a gene. CDR3 amino acids: CASSRQGEVENQPQHF. CDR3 nucleotides: TGTGCCAGCAGCAGACAGGGCGAGGTGGAGAATCAGCCCCAGCATTTT.

This chain uses TRBV19 with TRBJ2-6; a possible D gene is TRBD1 (8 bases). CDR1 and CDR2 (germline): LNHDA, SQIVND (reference sequence). The CDR3 covers 18 residues. With 4 bases removed from V and 3 bases from J, the gap between germline ends came to 19 bases. The CDR3 region has the DNA TGTGCCAGTAGTACTCGGGACAGGCGGGGGAGTGGGGCCAACGTCCTGACTTTC. This sequence encodes CASSTRDRRGSGANVLTF.

The rearrangement joins TRBV2 to TRBJ1-6; TRBD1 aligns across 9 bases. Looked up from germline, CDR1 is SNHLY and CDR2 is FYNNEI. V was pared by 1 base and J by 6 bases, with 1 base of the junction left unmatched. This CDR3 spans 15 amino acids. The CDR3 nucleotides are TGTGCCAGCAGTGAAGGGACAGGGGCTAATTCACCCCTCCACTTT. It codes for CASSEGTGANSPLHF.

The chain recombines TRBV19 with TRBJ1-3, with 7 bases lining up with TRBD1. This CDR3 comprises 15 residues. Germline assignment: CDR1 LNHDA and CDR2 SQIVND (reference sequence). V lost 7 bases, J lost 6 bases, and 12 bases stayed unmatched. CDR3: CASTPWGQRLNTIYF. Written as DNA, the CDR3 is TGTGCCAGTACACCGTGGGGACAGAGATTAAACACCATATATTTT.